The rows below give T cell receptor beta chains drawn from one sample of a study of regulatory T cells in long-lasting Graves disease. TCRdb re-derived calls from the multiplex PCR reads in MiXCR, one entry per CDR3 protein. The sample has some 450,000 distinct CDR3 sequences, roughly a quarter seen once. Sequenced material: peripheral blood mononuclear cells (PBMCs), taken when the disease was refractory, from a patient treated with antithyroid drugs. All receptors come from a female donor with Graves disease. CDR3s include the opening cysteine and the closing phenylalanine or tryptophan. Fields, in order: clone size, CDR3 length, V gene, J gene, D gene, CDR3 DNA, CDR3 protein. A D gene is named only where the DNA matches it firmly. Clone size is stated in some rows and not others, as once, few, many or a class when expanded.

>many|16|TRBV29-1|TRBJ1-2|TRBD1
TGCAGCGTTGAAGACCCCGGGACAGGGATCAACTATGGCTACACCTTC
CSVEDPGTGINYGYTF
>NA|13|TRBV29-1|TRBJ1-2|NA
TGCAGCCCAAACTGGGCTCTAAACTATGGCTACACCTTC
CSPNWALNYGYTF
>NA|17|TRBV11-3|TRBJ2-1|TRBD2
TGTGCCAGCAGCTTACGAAGTAGCGGGAGTTCTCACAATGAGCAGTTCTTC
CASSLRSSGSSHNEQFF
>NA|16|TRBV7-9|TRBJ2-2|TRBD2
TGTGCCAGCAGCGAGAGGACTAGCGGGAGTACCGGGGAGCTGTTTTTT
CASSERTSGSTGELFF
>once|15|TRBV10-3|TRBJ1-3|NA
TGTGCCATCAGAGGACGGGAAGCCTCTGGAAACACCATATATTTT
CAIRGREASGNTIYF
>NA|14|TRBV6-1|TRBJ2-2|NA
TGTGCCAGCAGCCGCTGGGGTACGACCGGGGAGCTGTTTTTT
CASSRWGTTGELFF
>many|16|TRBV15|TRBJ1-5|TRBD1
TGTGCCACCAGCAGATCCGCTTCAGGGGGCTGGCAGCCCCAGCATTTT
CATSRSASGGWQPQHF
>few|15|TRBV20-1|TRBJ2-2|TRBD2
TGCAGTGCTAGAGAGGTAGCGGGAGTTGCCGGGGAGCTGTTTTTT
CSAREVAGVAGELFF
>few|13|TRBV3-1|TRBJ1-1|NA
TGTGCCAGCAGCCACGCCCGGTTAGCTGAAGCTTTCTTT
CASSHARLAEAFF
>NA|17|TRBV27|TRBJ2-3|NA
TGTGCCAGCAGTCCGTTGTTTGGACTTACAGAGGCGGATACGCAGTATTTT
CASSPLFGLTEADTQYF
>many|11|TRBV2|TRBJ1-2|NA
TGTGCCAGCAGTGAAAGAGATGGCTACACCTTC
CASSERDGYTF
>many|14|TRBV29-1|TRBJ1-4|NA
TGCAGCGTTGATATGGGATCCTCCAATGAAAAACTGTTTTTT
CSVDMGSSNEKLFF
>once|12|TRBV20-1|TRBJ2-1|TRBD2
TGCAGTGCTTGGCGGGGGGTAGGTGAGCAGTTCTTC
CSAWRGVGEQFF
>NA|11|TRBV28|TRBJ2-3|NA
TGTGCCAGCGGGGGTTTGTTGACGCAGTATTTT
CASGGLLTQYF
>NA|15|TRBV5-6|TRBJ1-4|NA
TGTGCCAGCAGCTTGCGGATACCAACTAATGAAAAACTGTTTTTT
CASSLRIPTNEKLFF
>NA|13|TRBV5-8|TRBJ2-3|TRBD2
TGTGCTGAAAGCGGGGGCAGCACAGATACGCAGTATTTT
CAESGGSTDTQYF
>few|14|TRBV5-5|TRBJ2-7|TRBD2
TGTGCCAGCAGCGGAATAGCGGGAAGCGGCGAGCAGTACTTC
CASSGIAGSGEQYF
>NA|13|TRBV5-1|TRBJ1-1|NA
TGCGCCAGCAGCAAAAATCGGAACACTGAAGCTTTCTTT
CASSKNRNTEAFF
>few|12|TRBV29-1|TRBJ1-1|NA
TGCACCTGGTGTAGGGCAGGCACTGAAGCTTTCTTT
CTWCRAGTEAFF
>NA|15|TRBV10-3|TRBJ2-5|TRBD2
TGTGCCATCAGTGAAGTAGCGGGAACCCAAGAGACCCAGTACTTC
CAISEVAGTQETQYF
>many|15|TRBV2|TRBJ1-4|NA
TGTGCCAGCAGGCGGACACCCGGACGAGGGGAAAAACTGTTTTTT
CASRRTPGRGEKLFF
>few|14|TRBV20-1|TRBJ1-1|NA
TGCAGTGCTAGAGTTCGGACATCGAACACTGAAGCTTTCTTT
CSARVRTSNTEAFF
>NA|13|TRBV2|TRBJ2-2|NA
TGTGCCAGCATGAAAACGAACACCGGGGAGCTGTTTTTT
CASMKTNTGELFF
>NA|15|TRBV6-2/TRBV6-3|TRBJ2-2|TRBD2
TGTGCCAGCAGTTACCGACTAGCCGGCACCGGGGAGCTGTTTTTT
CASSYRLAGTGELFF
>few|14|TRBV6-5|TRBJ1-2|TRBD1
TGTGCCAGCAGTTACTCGAGCAGGGGGCCCGGCTACACCTTC
CASSYSSRGPGYTF